Listed here is a single T cell receptor beta chain. This clonotype was detected only a few times. No antigen is known for it. No much larger clone is present one base from it, and per-base qualities are unavailable. Trimming takes 4 bases from V and 0 bases from J, and the germline ends sit 9 bases apart. The CDR3 has 13 amino acids, counting the end cysteine and phenylalanine. Only the CDR3 region is kept as DNA, spanning 39 bases read in frame from base 1. CDR1 and CDR2, looked up from the germline V gene, are SQVTM and ANQGSEA. This entry is derived from a study of response to subunit inactivated influenza vaccine listed by TCRdb under 2018. The study in broad terms: The study used deep quantitative T cell receptor repertoire profiling to track responses to a trivalent subunit inactivated influenza vaccine.

The library was generated by RT-PCR. The reads were generated on an Illumina HiSeq 2500. The public sequencing data were trimmed at Q25 with fastp and processed into clonotypes with MiXCR by TCRdb, which kept only in-frame beta chains. Under each unique CDR3 protein, matching rows form one entry showing the most common genes and DNA. For this sample the table gives 530,000 or so distinct CDR3 sequences, of which 10% to 15% were detected only once. In total, the top ten clones hold roughly a tenth of the sample. Here is what the overall study found, with its caveats: It was suggested by the authors that each seasonal influenza vaccination may recruit only a limited number of new T cells.

The chain uses TRBV29-1 and TRBJ1-1; there is no confident call for the D gene. This TCR was sampled from a man over 45 who received an inactivated influenza vaccine. Donor details come from another sample of the same person, matched by shared clones. The sequenced sample was PBMCs from blood, obtained on the day of vaccination. The CDR3 here reads CSVVRHLNTEAFF. The DNA sequence reads TGCAGCGTTGTTCGGCATCTGAACACTGAAGCTTTCTTT.